The clone carrying this T cell receptor (beta chain) came up a few times. This entry comes from a study of patients and donors after allogeneic stem cell transplantation. Each CDR3 protein is one row after TCRdb ran MiXCR on the RT-PCR reads. Altogether about 230,000 distinct CDR3 sequences are present, 12% to 15% being singletons, with the ten largest covering 11%. The CDR3 contains 13 residues. The V gene lost 5 bases and the J gene lost 4 bases, with 10 bases spanning the gap. Germline V CDR1 and CDR2: LGHNA, YNFKEQ. The clonotype was recovered from a human donor who was either an allogeneic HSCT recipient or a stem cell or donor lymphocyte infusion donor (not recorded which). It is not recorded whose cells these are; they may come from a transplant donor. This rearrangement joins TRBV4-2 to TRBJ2-3; a possible D gene is TRBD2 (5 bases). The material sequenced was blood, either unsorted or a sorted T cell fraction (not recorded which). CDR3 DNA: TGTGCCAGCAGCGGGGAGAGCTCAGATACGCAGTATTTT. Translating gives CASSGESSDTQYF.